A single sample is the source of the 29 T cell receptor beta chains below, sequenced in a study of beta chain features in type 1 diabetes. Every bit of the isolated RNA underwent reverse transcription, so sequencing read expressed TCRB transcripts. Profiling relied on immunoSEQ multiplex PCR, and the TCRdb table lists in-frame clones only, not all of them. The data contain about 700,000 clones, about an eighth of them seen just once; the ten biggest clones take up less than 0.025%. Antigens of these TCRs are unknown. Findings of the study overall: In all four CD4+ subsets, TCRB CDR3 length was significantly, moderately reduced in type 1 diabetes.

Sample: naive CD4+ T cells from blood. Source of these receptors: a man younger than 35 with type 1 diabetes.

The chain joins TRBV21-1 to TRBJ2-3; whether TRBD2, the table's D call, matches the DNA was not checked. TRBV21-1 is marked as a pseudogene. The CDR3 is 12 amino acids. As DNA, the CDR3 is TGTGCCAGCAGCAAAGGGCGGGATACGCAGTATTTT. Its protein is CASSKGRDTQYF.

The gene calls are TRBV7-3 and TRBJ2-1, with a possible D match to TRBD2 (7 bases). The CDR3 is made up of 14 amino acids. V was cut by 5 bases and J by 5 bases, with 13 bases left in between. Germline CDR1 and CDR2: SGHTA and FQGTGA. The CDR3 coding sequence is TGTGCCAGCAGCCGTCGGGGGGCAGACAATGAGCAGTTCTTC. Protein product: CASSRRGADNEQFF.

The chain is built from TRBV7-8 and TRBJ1-1; a weak D match, TRBD1 (5 bases). Germline V lookup: CDR1 SGHVS, CDR2 FQNEAQ. The CDR3 covers 14 residues. The V gene lost 1 base and the J gene lost 4 bases, with 10 bases spanning the gap. CDR3 region: CASSLEGQGTEAFF. CDR3 DNA sequence: TGTGCCAGCAGCTTAGAGGGGCAAGGCACTGAAGCTTTCTTT.

The chain carries TRBV2 and TRBJ1-6; 7 bases fit TRBD1. The germline V gene encodes CDR1 SNHLY and CDR2 FYNNEI. The CDR3 is 14 residues long. The V segment lost 6 bases and the J segment 8 bases; nucleotides outside the gene matches: 7. The CDR3 loop is CASSGKGGYSPLHF. CDR3 DNA sequence: TGTGCCAGCAGCGGGAAAGGGGGCTATTCACCCCTCCACTTT.

This clone turned up a few times. The genes are TRBV18 and TRBJ2-1; possibly TRBD1 or TRBD2 for D (5 bases each). Germline CDR1 and CDR2: KGHSH and LQKENI. This CDR3 is built from 17 residues. The V gene lost 1 base and the J gene lost 0 bases, with 13 bases spanning the gap. CDR3 residues: CASSPHSGAGSYNEQFF. CDR3 coding DNA: TGTGCCAGCTCACCACACTCCGGGGCTGGCTCCTACAATGAGCAGTTCTTC.

This clone was seen a few times. The chain joins TRBV30 to TRBJ1-2, with D possibly being TRBD1 (5 bases). V shed 0 bases and J shed 8 bases, with 13 bases lying between them. The CDR3 is 13 amino acids. Germline V gives CDR1 GTSNPN, CDR2 SVGIG (reference sequence). The CDR3 reads CAWSVIRAGGYTF. For the CDR3, the DNA is TGTGCCTGGAGTGTAATCAGGGCTGGAGGCTACACCTTC.

The rearrangement uses TRBV5-1 and TRBJ2-7, with D perhaps TRBD1 (6 bases). CDR1 and CDR2 (germline): SGHRS, YFSETQ. V was cut by 1 base and J by 0 bases, with 14 bases left in between. This CDR3 spans 16 amino acids. The CDR3 coding sequence is TGCGCCAGCAGCTTGTTGGCGAGGGGGAGCTCCTACGAGCAGTACTTC. It specifies CASSLLARGSSYEQYF.

The sample holds a few counts of this clone. This chain connects TRBV20-1 to TRBJ2-1; D may be TRBD2 (5 bases). Deletions cut 3 bases from V and 9 bases from J, with 9 bases between. CDR1 is DFQATT and CDR2 is SNEGSKA in the germline V gene (reference sequence). This CDR3 comprises 11 residues. The CDR3 protein is CSARRVGEQFF. CDR3 nucleotides: TGCAGTGCTAGGCGGGTCGGTGAGCAGTTCTTC.

The chain employs TRBV7-3 and TRBJ1-2; weak D call: TRBD1 (5 bases). CDR3 length: 14 residues. Between the trimmed V and J ends, which lost 1 base and 2 bases, there was a span of 8 bases. Germline-derived CDR1 and CDR2 are SGHTA and FQGTGA. CDR3 residues: CASSLIGTNYGYTF. In DNA, the CDR3 is TGTGCCAGCAGCTTAATTGGGACGAACTATGGCTACACCTTC.

The CDR3 region is CASSRPTENTGELFF. The CDR3 region has the DNA TGTGCCAGCAGCCGTCCCACAGAGAACACCGGGGAGCTGTTTTTT. This chain links TRBV7-3 with TRBJ2-2; D is ambiguous. Trimming cost V 5 bases and J 1 base, with 11 bases left between them. This CDR3 region has 15 residues. Germline CDR1 and CDR2: SGHTA and FQGTGA.

This clone was detected a few times. The chain joins TRBV2 to TRBJ2-5; 12 bases agree with TRBD2. Trimming at V came to 3 bases and at J to 7 bases, leaving 12 bases not matched to a gene. There are 17 residues in the CDR3. The V gene's germline CDR1 is SNHLY and CDR2 FYNNEI. CDR3 loop: CASSDLKTSGGPRTQYF. CDR3 nucleotides: TGTGCCAGCAGTGATCTTAAGACTAGCGGGGGCCCGAGGACCCAGTACTTC.

This clone has just a few counts. The gene calls are TRBV2 and TRBJ2-7, with 8 nucleotides matching TRBD2. The CDR3 totals 15 residues. The V gene end was trimmed by 10 bases and the J gene end by 6 bases; junction bases not matched to a gene: 17. The germline V gene has CDR1 SNHLY and CDR2 FYNNEI. CDR3 DNA sequence: TGTGCCATCACCCTGAGAGCGGGGGTTTCGGGCGAGCAGTACTTC. Its protein product is CAITLRAGVSGEQYF.

The rearrangement joins TRBV10-3 to TRBJ1-1; D not resolved. V was pared by 10 bases and J by 4 bases, with 19 bases between. This CDR3 contains 14 residues. Germline V gene data show CDR1 as ENHRY and CDR2 as SYGVKD. The CDR3 bases are TGTGCCACCCGCCTCTCATTCGTTGGCACTGAAGCTTTCTTT. Its protein product is CATRLSFVGTEAFF.

The chain employs TRBV4-2 and TRBJ2-7, with D perhaps matching TRBD1 (5 bases). In germline, CDR1 is LGHNA, CDR2 YNFKEQ. With 0 bases removed from V and 2 bases from J, the gap between germline ends came to 17 bases. The CDR3 covers 17 residues. Here the CDR3 DNA reads TGTGCCAGCAGCCAAGAAGCCCTAGTGGGGCAAACCTACGAGCAGTACTTC. Its protein product is CASSQEALVGQTYEQYF.

In the case of this clone: Other nucleotide sequences in the sample specify the same CDR3. The rearrangement links TRBV28 to TRBJ1-5; D is ambiguous. V was trimmed by 3 bases and J by 4 bases, leaving 1 base between them. This CDR3 is 11 amino acids long. Per germline, CDR1 MDHEN and CDR2 SYDVKM. The CDR3 here is CASSLNQPQHF. The CDR3 DNA is TGTGCCAGCAGTTTGAATCAGCCCCAGCATTTT.

This clone has only a few counts. V and J are TRBV30 and TRBJ2-5; no clear D. Looked up from germline, CDR1 is GTSNPN and CDR2 is SVGIG (reference sequence). Trimming pared 3 bases from V and 5 bases from J, leaving 13 bases between. This CDR3 has 13 amino acids. CDR3 in amino acids: CAWSQGPRETQYF. CDR3 coding DNA: TGTGCCTGGAGCCAAGGGCCGAGGGAGACCCAGTACTTC.

For this clone: Other DNA sequences from this sample encode an identical CDR3 as well. The rearrangement links TRBV5-4 to TRBJ1-2, with D possibly matching TRBD1 (5 bases). V shed 0 bases and J shed 3 bases, with 9 bases lying between them. Germline values: CDR1 SGHNT, CDR2 YYREEE (reference sequence). The length of the CDR3 is 14 residues. The CDR3 here is CASSLAGADYGYTF. CDR3 bases: TGTGCCAGCAGCTTGGCCGGGGCGGACTATGGCTACACCTTC.

The chain couples TRBV5-4 to TRBJ2-1; D unclear. V lost 3 bases, J lost 0 bases, and 10 bases lay in between. CDR3 length: 15 amino acids. In germline, CDR1 is SGHNT, CDR2 YYREEE (reference sequence). CDR3 in amino acids: CASSSSSRSYNEQFF. The CDR3 coding sequence is TGTGCCAGCAGCTCCTCAAGTCGCTCCTACAATGAGCAGTTCTTC. The full variable domain, with the rest looked up from reference TRBV5-4 and TRBJ2-1, is ETGVTQSPTHLIKTRGQQVTLRCSSQSGHNTVSWYQQALGQGPQFIFQYYREEENGRGNFPPRFSGLQFPNYSSELNVNALELDDSALYLCASSSSSRSYNEQFFGPGTRLTVL.

This clone has only a few counts. The chain combines TRBV2 with TRBJ2-1, with 7 bases aligning to TRBD1. Unmatched junction bases numbered 8, after V lost 8 bases and J lost 10 bases. The CDR3 is made up of 12 amino acids. Germline V gives CDR1 SNHLY, CDR2 FYNNEI. The CDR3 nucleotides are TGTGCCAGCGGTCAGGGGGTGCGGGAGCAGTTCTTC. Translation gives CASGQGVREQFF.

This clone was picked up a small number of times. This chain links TRBV19 with TRBJ1-5, with a weak D call TRBD1 (5 bases). The germline V gene has CDR1 LNHDA and CDR2 SQIVND (reference sequence). The V and J ends lost 5 bases and 4 bases respectively, with 15 bases between them. This CDR3 is 15 amino acids long. As DNA, the CDR3 is TGTGCCAGTAGTCCCTCCGGGGGGATGAATCAGCCCCAGCATTTT. Translation: CASSPSGGMNQPQHF.

The chain employs TRBV9 and TRBJ1-3; D is ambiguous. The CDR3 sequence is 13 residues long. Germline values: CDR1 SGDLS, CDR2 YYNGEE. Trimming stripped 2 bases from V and 4 bases from J, with 7 bases between. As DNA, the CDR3 is TGTGCCAGCAGCGTTGCGCCCGGAAACACCATATATTTT. Its protein product is CASSVAPGNTIYF. The complete variable domain, with remaining parts taken from reference TRBV9 and TRBJ1-3, reads DSGVTQTPKHLITATGQRVTLRCSPRSGDLSVYWYQQSLDQGLQFLIQYYNGEERAKGNILERFSAQQFPDLHSELNLSSLELGDSALYFCASSVAPGNTIYFGEGSWLTVV.

In the case of this clone: This CDR3 is also generated by other DNA sequences in the sample. V gene TRBV5-4 combines with J gene TRBJ2-5; tentative D call: TRBD1 (5 bases). Germline loops: CDR1 SGHNT, CDR2 YYREEE (reference sequence). The CDR3 contains 13 residues. Trimming stripped 0 bases from V and 4 bases from J, with 7 bases between. CDR3 in DNA: TGTGCCAGCAGCTTGGGGGGCGGAGAGACCCAGTACTTC. Translating gives CASSLGGGETQYF.

This clone has a handful of counts. The chain recombines TRBV5-6 with TRBJ2-4; D not resolved. Trimming pared 4 bases from V and 0 bases from J, leaving 23 bases between. Germline CDR1 and CDR2: SGHDT and YYEEEE. The CDR3 is made up of 19 amino acids. In nucleotides, the CDR3 is TGTGCCAGCAGCCGTCCAGTGCCGGAGTCAGAGAAAGCCAAAAACATTCAGTACTTC. Translation: CASSRPVPESEKAKNIQYF.

This clone has more than one count but fewer than ten. J is TRBJ2-1 and V is TRBV7-2, with 8 nucleotides matching TRBD1. CDR1 and CDR2 from the germline V gene are SGHTA and FQGNSA. Trimming removed 5 bases from V and 8 bases from J; junction bases left unmatched: 14. The CDR3 runs to 16 residues. CDR3 sequence (DNA): TGTGCCAGCAGCCCAACCTCTACCAGGGGGCATGATGAGCAGTTCTTC. Its protein product is CASSPTSTRGHDEQFF.

This sequence joins TRBV15 and TRBJ1-2; D not resolved. Germline V gene data show CDR1 as LNHNV and CDR2 as YYDKDF (reference sequence). The V and J ends lost 3 bases and 3 bases respectively, with 5 bases between them. This CDR3 region has 12 residues. The DNA for the CDR3 is TGTGCCACCAGCAGCGGCCACTATGGCTACACCTTC. This sequence encodes CATSSGHYGYTF. Full variable domain (missing parts from reference TRBV15 and TRBJ1-2): DAMVIQNPRYQVTQFGKPVTLSCSQTLNHNVMYWYQQKSSQAPKLLFHYYDKDFNNEADTPDNFQSRRPNTSFCFLDIRSPGLGDTAMYLCATSSGHYGYTFGSGTRLTVV.

The CDR3 DNA follows: TGCAGTGCGCGTACTAATTCACCCCTCCACTTT. Encoded protein: CSARTNSPLHF. The rearrangement links TRBV20-1 to TRBJ1-6; the D is unclear. The CDR3 is 11 amino acids. V lost 6 bases to trimming and J lost 6 bases, with 6 bases between them. Per germline, CDR1 DFQATT and CDR2 SNEGSKA (reference sequence).

This clone was observed a handful of times. The chain uses TRBV19 and TRBJ1-3, with a weak D call TRBD1 (6 bases). This CDR3 region has 16 residues. Trimming left V 7 bases short and J 1 base short, with 17 bases between. Germline V gene data show CDR1 as LNHDA and CDR2 as SQIVND (reference sequence). CDR3 residues: CASTTTGSWSGNTIYF. In DNA form, the CDR3 reads TGTGCCAGTACCACTACAGGGAGTTGGTCTGGAAACACCATATATTTT.

The chain joins TRBV30 to TRBJ1-3; D may be TRBD1 (6 bases). Germline CDR1 and CDR2: GTSNPN and SVGIG (reference sequence). V was trimmed by 5 bases and J by 2 bases, leaving 7 bases between them. The CDR3 has 12 amino acids. As DNA, the CDR3 is TGTGCCTGGGGACAGCCTGGAAACACCATATATTTT. Protein sequence: CAWGQPGNTIYF.

This clone has just a few counts. CDR3 residues: CAWSVLGQKNTEAFF. CDR3 DNA: TGTGCCTGGAGTGTACTCGGACAGAAGAACACTGAAGCTTTCTTT. V and J are TRBV30 and TRBJ1-1; tentative D call: TRBD1 (6 bases). This CDR3 comprises 15 residues. Per the germline V gene, CDR1 is GTSNPN and CDR2 is SVGIG (reference sequence). V was clipped by 0 bases and J by 1 base, with 12 bases between them.